This T cell receptor (beta chain) was profiled in a study of T cells in Graves' hyperthyroidism and ophthalmopathy. Overall study findings and caveats: Prediction of ophthalmopathy progression came a median around 6 months pre-onset. Peripheral blood also featured most of the thyroid clonotypes expanded above 0.001.

Clinical symptoms, serum thyroxine, TRAb, thyroid ultrasound and orbital computed tomography informed diagnoses. Out of around 10 ml of fresh peripheral blood came the PBMCs. The germline V gene encodes CDR1 MNHEY and CDR2 SVGEGT. Trimming left V 5 bases short and J 5 bases short, with 18 bases between. CDR3 length: 15 amino acids. A remark on this clonotype: The antigen remains unidentified.

Researchers amplified the TCR beta CDR3 regions from RNA transcripts. The HTBI primer set was used in a first-round RT-PCR of the TCR CDR3. TCRdb independently ran MiXCR on the multiplex PCR reads; one entry per CDR3 protein. The table includes fewer than 700,000 distinct CDR3 sequences, 17% detected once. Sequencing was carried out using blood. This TCR was sampled from a woman aged 18-29 years with Graves' ophthalmopathy. The genes are TRBV6-2 or TRBV6-3 and TRBJ1-2; D call uncertain. The CDR3 region is CASSLTIAPEYGYTF. The CDR3, as DNA: TGTGCCAGCAGTCTTACCATCGCTCCAGAGTATGGCTACACCTTC.